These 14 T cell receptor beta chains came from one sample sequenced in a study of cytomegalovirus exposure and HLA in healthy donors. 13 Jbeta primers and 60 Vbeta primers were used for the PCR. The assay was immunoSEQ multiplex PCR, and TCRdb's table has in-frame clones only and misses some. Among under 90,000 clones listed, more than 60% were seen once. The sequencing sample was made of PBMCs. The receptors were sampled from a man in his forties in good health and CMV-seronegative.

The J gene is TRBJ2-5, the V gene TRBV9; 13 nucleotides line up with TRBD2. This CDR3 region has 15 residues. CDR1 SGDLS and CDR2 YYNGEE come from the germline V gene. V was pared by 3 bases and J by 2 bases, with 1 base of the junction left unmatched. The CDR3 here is CASSAGLAGQETQYF. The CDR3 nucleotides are TGTGCCAGCAGCGCGGGACTAGCGGGACAAGAGACCCAGTACTTC.

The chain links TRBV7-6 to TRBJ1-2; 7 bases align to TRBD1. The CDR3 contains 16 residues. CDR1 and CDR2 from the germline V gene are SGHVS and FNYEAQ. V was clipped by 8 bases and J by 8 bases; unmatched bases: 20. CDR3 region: CASGPPAGQIVLGYTF. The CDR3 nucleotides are TGTGCCAGCGGTCCCCCGGCGGGACAGATTGTTTTAGGCTACACCTTC. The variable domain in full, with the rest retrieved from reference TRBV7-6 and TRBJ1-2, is GAGVSQSPRYKVTKRGQDVALRCDPISGHVSLYWYRQALGQGPEFLTYFNYEAQQDKSGLPNDRFSAERPEGSISTLTIQRTEQRDSAMYRCASGPPAGQIVLGYTFGSGTRLTVV.

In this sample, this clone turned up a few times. CDR3 region: CASSSGTDTQYF. For the CDR3, the DNA is TGTGCCAGCAGCTCCGGGACAGATACGCAGTATTTT. V gene TRBV5-6 combines with J gene TRBJ2-3; D gene uncertain. CDR3 size: 12 residues. Between the trimmed V and J ends, which lost 3 bases and 3 bases, there was a span of 5 bases. Germline V gene lookup returns CDR1 SGHDT and CDR2 YYEEEE.

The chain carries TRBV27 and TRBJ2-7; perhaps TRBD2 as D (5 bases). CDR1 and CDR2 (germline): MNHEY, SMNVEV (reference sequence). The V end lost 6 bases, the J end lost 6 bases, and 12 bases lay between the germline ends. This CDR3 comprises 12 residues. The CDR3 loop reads CASRLVAGEQYF. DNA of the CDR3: TGTGCCAGCAGGTTGGTGGCGGGCGAGCAGTACTTC.

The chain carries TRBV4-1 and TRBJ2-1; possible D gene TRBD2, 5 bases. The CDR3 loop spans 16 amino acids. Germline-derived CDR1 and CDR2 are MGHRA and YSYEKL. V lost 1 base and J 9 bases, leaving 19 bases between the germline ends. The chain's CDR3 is CASSQVYLASEGEQFF. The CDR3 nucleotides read TGCGCCAGCAGCCAAGTGTACCTAGCATCTGAGGGTGAGCAGTTCTTC.

The CDR3: CASSIARGQNTEAFF. DNA for the CDR3: TGTGCCAGTAGTATAGCGAGAGGACAGAACACTGAAGCTTTCTTT. The chain uses TRBV19 and TRBJ1-1; possible D gene TRBD1, 5 bases. Per germline, CDR1 LNHDA and CDR2 SQIVND (reference sequence). The CDR3 is 15 amino acids. The germline V and J ends were trimmed by 1 base and 1 base, with 10 bases remaining between them.

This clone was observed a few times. The CDR3: CASSLDRVGPEKLFF. DNA for the CDR3: TGTGCCAGCAGCTTAGACAGGGTTGGCCCCGAAAAACTGTTTTTT. J is TRBJ1-4 and V is TRBV5-4, with 7 bases matching TRBD1. The CDR3 contains 15 residues. With V trimmed by 2 bases and J by 8 bases, 9 bases remained unmatched. The germline V gene has CDR1 SGHNT and CDR2 YYREEE (reference sequence).

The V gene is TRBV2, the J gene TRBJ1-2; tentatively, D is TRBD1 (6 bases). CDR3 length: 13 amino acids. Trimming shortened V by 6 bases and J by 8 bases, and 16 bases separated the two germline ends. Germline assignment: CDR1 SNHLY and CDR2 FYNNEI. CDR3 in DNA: TGTGCCAGCAGCCGGGACAACCAAGGAGGCTACACCTTC. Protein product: CASSRDNQGGYTF. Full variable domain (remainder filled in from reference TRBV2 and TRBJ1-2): EPEVTQTPSHQVTQMGQEVILRCVPISNHLYFYWYRQILGQKVEFLVSFYNNEISEKSEIFDDQFSVERPDGSNFTLKIRSTKLEDSAMYFCASSRDNQGGYTFGSGTRLTVV.

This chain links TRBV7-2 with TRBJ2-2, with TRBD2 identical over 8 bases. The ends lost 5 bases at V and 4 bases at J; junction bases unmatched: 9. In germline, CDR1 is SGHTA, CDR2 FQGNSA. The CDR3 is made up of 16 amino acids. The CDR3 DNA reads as TGTGCCAGCAGCCGTTACAGCGGGAGTGGCACCGGGGAGCTGTTTTTT. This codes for CASSRYSGSGTGELFF.

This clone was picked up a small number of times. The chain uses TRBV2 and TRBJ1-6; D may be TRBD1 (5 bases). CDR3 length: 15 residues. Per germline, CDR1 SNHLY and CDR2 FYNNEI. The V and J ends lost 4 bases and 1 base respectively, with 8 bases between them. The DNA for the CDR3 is TGTGCCAGCAGTGTCGACAGATCCTATAATTCACCCCTCCACTTT. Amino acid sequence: CASSVDRSYNSPLHF.

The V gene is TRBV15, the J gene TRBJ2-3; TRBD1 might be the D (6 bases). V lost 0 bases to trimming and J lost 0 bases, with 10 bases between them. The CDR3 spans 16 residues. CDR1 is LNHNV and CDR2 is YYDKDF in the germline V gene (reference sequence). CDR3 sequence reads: CATSRDRDISTDTQYF. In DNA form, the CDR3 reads TGTGCCACCAGCAGAGACCGGGACATAAGCACAGATACGCAGTATTTT. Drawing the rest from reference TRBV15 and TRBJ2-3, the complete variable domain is DAMVIQNPRYQVTQFGKPVTLSCSQTLNHNVMYWYQQKSSQAPKLLFHYYDKDFNNEADTPDNFQSRRPNTSFCFLDIRSPGLGDTAMYLCATSRDRDISTDTQYFGPGTRLTVL.

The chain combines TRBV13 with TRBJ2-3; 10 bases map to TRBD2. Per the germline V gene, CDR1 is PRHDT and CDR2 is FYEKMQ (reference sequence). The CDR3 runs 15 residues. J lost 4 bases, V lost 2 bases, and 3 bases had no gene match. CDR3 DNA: TGTGCCAGCAGCTTAAGTCTAGCGGGAGCAGATACGCAGTATTTT. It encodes CASSLSLAGADTQYF. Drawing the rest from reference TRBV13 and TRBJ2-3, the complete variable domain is AAGVIQSPRHLIKEKRETATLKCYPIPRHDTVYWYQQGPGQDPQFLISFYEKMQSDKGSIPDRFSAQQFSDYHSELNMSSLELGDSALYFCASSLSLAGADTQYFGPGTRLTVL.

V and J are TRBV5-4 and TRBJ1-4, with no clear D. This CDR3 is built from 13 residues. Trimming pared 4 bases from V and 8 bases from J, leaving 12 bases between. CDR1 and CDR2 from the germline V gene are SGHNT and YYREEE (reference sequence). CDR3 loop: CASSHASGEKLFF. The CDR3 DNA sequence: TGTGCCAGCAGCCATGCCAGCGGAGAAAAACTGTTTTTT.

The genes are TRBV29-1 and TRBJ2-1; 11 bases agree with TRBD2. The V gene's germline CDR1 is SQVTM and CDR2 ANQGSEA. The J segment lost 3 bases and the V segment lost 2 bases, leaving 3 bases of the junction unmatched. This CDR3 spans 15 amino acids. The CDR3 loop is CSVEKLAGGYNEQFF. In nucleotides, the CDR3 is TGCAGCGTTGAAAAGCTAGCGGGAGGCTACAATGAGCAGTTCTTC.